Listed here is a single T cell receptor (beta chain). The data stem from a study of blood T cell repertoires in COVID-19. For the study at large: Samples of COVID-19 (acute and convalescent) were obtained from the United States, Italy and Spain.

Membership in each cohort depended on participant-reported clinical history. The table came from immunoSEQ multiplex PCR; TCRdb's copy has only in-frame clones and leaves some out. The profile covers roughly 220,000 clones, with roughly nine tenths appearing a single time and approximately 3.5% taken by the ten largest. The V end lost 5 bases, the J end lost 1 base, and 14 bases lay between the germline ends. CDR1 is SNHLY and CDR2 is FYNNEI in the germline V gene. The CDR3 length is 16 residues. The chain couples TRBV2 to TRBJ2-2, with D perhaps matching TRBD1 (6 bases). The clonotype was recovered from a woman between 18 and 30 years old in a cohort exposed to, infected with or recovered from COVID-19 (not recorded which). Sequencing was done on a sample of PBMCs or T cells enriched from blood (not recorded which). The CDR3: CASSTYRVQNTGELFF. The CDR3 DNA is TGTGCCAGCAGTACCTACAGGGTGCAGAACACCGGGGAGCTGTTTTTT.